The rows below give T cell receptor beta chains drawn from one sample of a study of blood T cell repertoires in COVID-19. Repertoires were generated with immunoSEQ multiplex PCR, while TCRdb's copy carries only in-frame clones and drops some. The table lists around 260,000 clones, around nine tenths of them singletons. Material: peripheral blood. The receptors were gathered from a man younger than 45 with acute or convalescent COVID-19. The CDR3 runs from the conserved cysteine through the conserved F or W. D genes are given only for firm matches. Rows may omit the clone size; those that give it use once, few, many or a size class.

>TRBJ1-6|TRBV6-5|-|TRBD1
TGTGCCAGCAAATTACAGGGGGCTGATTCACCCCTCCACTTT
CASKLQGADSPLHF
>TRBJ2-4|TRBV19|-|TRBD2
TGTGCCAGTAGTATTTTTGGCTTTGGACTAGCGGGAGGTCGGAACATTCAGTACTTC
CASSIFGFGLAGGRNIQYF
>TRBJ1-1|TRBV18|-|TRBD1
TGTGCCAGCTCACCAATGAGAACAGGGGGGAACACTGAAGCTTTCTTT
CASSPMRTGGNTEAFF
>TRBJ2-1|TRBV5-6|-|-
TGTGCCAGCAGCATCACCGACAGAAGGCAGTTCTTC
CASSITDRRQFF
>TRBJ1-2|TRBV7-3|-|TRBD1
TGTGCCAGCAGCTCCGGGACAGGGGCTGGCTACACCTTC
CASSSGTGAGYTF
>TRBJ1-2|TRBV7-3|once|TRBD1
TGTGCCAGCAGCACCACGACAGGGGCGGTGAAGTCCTTC
CASSTTTGAVKSF
>TRBJ1-1|TRBV5-4|-|-
TGTGCCAGCAGGCGGGACTCCGAAATGAACACTGAAGCTTTCTTT
CASRRDSEMNTEAFF
>TRBJ1-5|TRBV30|-|-
TGTGCCTGGGGGGCGGATAATAGCAATCAGCCCCAGCATTTT
CAWGADNSNQPQHF
>TRBJ1-5|TRBV6-5|-|TRBD1
TGTGCCAGCAGTCCAGACAGGGGGCTGAATCAGCCCCAGCATTTT
CASSPDRGLNQPQHF
>TRBJ2-3|TRBV4-1|-|TRBD2
TGCGCCAGCAGAGGACTAGGGCCACGGCTCACAGATACGCAGTATTTT
CASRGLGPRLTDTQYF